The source of this T cell receptor (beta chain) is a study of blood T cells in healthy people across ages. The study's findings and limits: Strongly correlated with naive T cell percentage was TCR beta diversity. Unknown donor CMV status possibly confounded expanded clonotype changes.

Total RNA amounts of at least 6 micrograms were extracted per sample. The CDR3 sequence is 14 residues long. CDR1 and CDR2 from the germline V gene are ENHRY and SYGVKD. With 1 base removed from V and 5 bases from J, the gap between germline ends came to 12 bases. This clonotype was found a few times. What it binds is unknown. The use of a sample-barcoded 5' primer and a J-beta primer mix characterized a second PCR of 7 to 11 cycles. From the 5' RACE reads, TCRdb called clonotypes with MiXCR, one entry per CDR3 protein. Among 800,000 or so distinct CDR3 sequences, about 47% were seen once, and the ten largest hold over 15%.

V usage is TRBV10-3 and J usage is TRBJ2-7; D might be TRBD1 (5 bases). This clonotype originated in a man at least 80 years old in good health. The sample comprised blood. This CDR3 is CAISEYQGTHEQYF. CDR3 bases: TGTGCCATCAGTGAGTATCAGGGCACCCACGAGCAGTACTTC.